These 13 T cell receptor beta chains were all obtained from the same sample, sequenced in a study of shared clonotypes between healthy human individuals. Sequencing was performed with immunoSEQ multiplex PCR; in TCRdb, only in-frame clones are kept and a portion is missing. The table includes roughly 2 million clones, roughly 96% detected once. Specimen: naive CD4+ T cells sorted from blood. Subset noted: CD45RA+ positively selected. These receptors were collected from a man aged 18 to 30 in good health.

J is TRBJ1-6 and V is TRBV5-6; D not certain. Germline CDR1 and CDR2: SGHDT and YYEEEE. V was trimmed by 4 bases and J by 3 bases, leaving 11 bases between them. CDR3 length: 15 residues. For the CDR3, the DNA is TGTGCCAGCAGCCTATACGAAATCTATAATTCACCCCTCCACTTT. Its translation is CASSLYEIYNSPLHF. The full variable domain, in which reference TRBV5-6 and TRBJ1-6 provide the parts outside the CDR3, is DAGVTQSPTHLIKTRGQQVTLRCSPKSGHDTVSWYQQALGQGPQFIFQYYEEEERQRGNFPDRFSGHQFPNYSSELNVNALLLGDSALYLCASSLYEIYNSPLHFGNGTRLTVT.

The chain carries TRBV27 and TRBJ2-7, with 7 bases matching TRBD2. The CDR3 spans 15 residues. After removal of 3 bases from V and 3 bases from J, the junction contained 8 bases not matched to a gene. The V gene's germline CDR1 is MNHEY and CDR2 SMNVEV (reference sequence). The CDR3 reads CASSFQASGLYEQYF. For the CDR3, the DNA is TGTGCCAGCAGTTTTCAGGCTAGCGGTCTCTACGAGCAGTACTTC.

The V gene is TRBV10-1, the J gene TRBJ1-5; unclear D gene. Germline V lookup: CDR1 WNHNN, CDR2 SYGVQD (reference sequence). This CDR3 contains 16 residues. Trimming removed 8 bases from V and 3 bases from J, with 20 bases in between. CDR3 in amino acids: CASGLVDRDPNQPQHF. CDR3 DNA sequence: TGCGCCAGCGGACTTGTGGACCGCGACCCCAATCAGCCCCAGCATTTT.

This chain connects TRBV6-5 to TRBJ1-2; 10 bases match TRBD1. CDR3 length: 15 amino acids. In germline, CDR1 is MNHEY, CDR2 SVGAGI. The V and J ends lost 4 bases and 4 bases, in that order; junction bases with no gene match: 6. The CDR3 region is CASSFRDRGIYGYTF. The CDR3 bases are TGTGCCAGCAGTTTCCGGGACAGGGGAATCTATGGCTACACCTTC.

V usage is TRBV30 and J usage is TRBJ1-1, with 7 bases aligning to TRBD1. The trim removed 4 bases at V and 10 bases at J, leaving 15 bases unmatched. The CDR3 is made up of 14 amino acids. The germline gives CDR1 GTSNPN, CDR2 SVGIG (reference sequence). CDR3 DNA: TGTGCCTGGAAGGCAAAGGGGGCCTACGAGGCAGCTTTCTTT. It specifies CAWKAKGAYEAAFF.

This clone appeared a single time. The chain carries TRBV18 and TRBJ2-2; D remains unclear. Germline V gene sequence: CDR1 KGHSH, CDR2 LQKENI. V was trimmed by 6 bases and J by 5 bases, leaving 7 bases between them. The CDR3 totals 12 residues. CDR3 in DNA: TGTGCCAGCTCTACGAGGACCGGGGAGCTGTTTTTT. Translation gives CASSTRTGELFF.

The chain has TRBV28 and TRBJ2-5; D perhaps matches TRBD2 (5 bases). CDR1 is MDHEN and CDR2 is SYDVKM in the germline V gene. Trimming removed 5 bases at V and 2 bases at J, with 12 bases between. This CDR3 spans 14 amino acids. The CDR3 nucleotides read TGTGCCAGCAGTCTGGAGGCGTTGCAAGAGACCCAGTACTTC. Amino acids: CASSLEALQETQYF.

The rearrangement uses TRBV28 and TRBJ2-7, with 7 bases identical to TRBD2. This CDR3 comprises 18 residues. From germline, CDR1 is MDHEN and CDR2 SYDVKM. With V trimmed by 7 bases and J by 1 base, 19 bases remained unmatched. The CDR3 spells CASIPSGASGYLSYEQYF. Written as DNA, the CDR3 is TGTGCCAGCATCCCCTCCGGGGCTAGCGGATATCTTTCCTACGAGCAGTACTTC.

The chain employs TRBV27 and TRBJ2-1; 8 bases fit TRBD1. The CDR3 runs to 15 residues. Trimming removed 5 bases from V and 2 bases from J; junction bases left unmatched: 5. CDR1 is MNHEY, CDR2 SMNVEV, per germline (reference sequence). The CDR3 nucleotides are TGTGCCAGCAGTCCAGGGACAGGCCCCTACAATGAGCAGTTCTTC. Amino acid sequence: CASSPGTGPYNEQFF.

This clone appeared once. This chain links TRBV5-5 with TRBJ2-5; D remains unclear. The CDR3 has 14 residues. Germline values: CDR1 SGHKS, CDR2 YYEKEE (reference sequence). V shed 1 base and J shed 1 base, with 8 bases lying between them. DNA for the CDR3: TGTGCCAGCAGCTTGACCGTCTCCCAAGAGACCCAGTACTTC. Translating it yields CASSLTVSQETQYF.

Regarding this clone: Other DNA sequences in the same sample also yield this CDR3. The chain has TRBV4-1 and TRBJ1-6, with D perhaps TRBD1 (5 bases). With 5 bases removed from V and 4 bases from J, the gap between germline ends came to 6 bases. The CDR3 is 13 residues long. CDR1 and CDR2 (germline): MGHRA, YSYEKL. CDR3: CASSGGYNSPLHF. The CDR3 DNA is TGCGCCAGCAGCGGGGGATATAATTCACCCCTCCACTTT.

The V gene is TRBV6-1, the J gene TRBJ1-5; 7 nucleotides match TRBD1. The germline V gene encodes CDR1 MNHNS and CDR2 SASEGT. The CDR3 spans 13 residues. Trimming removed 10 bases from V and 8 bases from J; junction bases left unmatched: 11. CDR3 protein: CAINRQGGEPQHF. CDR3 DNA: TGTGCCATCAACAGACAGGGTGGGGAGCCCCAGCATTTT.

The CDR3 region has the DNA TGTGCCAGCAGCCTCCGGGACAGGGGTTACAATGAGCAGTTCTTC. Translated: CASSLRDRGYNEQFF. V and J are TRBV9 and TRBJ2-1; TRBD1 agrees at 10 bases. The CDR3 is made up of 15 amino acids. Germline V CDR1 and CDR2: SGDLS, YYNGEE. V lost 4 bases and J lost 4; bases outside the gene matches: 5.